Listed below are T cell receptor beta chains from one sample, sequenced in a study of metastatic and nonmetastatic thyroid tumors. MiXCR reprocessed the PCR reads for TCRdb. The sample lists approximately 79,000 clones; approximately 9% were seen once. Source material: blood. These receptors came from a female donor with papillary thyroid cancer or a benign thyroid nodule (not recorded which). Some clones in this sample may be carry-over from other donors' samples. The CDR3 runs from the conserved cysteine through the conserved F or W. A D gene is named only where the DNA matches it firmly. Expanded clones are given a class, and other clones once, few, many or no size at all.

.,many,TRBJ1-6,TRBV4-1,TGCGCCAGCAGCCCTACGGACTCTTATAATTCACCCCTCCACTTT,CASSPTDSYNSPLHF
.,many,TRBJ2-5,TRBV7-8,TGTGCCAGCAGCTTAGCGTTGGGGATCGCAGAGACCCAGTACTTC,CASSLALGIAETQYF
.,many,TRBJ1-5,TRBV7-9,TGTGCCAGCAGCGCAGGCACCTATAGCAATCAGCCCCAGCATTTT,CASSAGTYSNQPQHF
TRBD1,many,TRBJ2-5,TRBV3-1,TGTGCCAGCAGCCAGCACCGGGACAGACAAGAGACCCAGTACTTC,CASSQHRDRQETQYF
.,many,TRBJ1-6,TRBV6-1,TGTGCCAGCAGTGAAGACGAGGGGACTCTTTCACCCCTCCACTTT,CASSEDEGTLSPLHF
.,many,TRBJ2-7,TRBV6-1,TGTGCCAGCAGTAACCCCCTGGACGGCCCCTACGAGCAGTACTTC,CASSNPLDGPYEQYF
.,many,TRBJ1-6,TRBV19,TGTGCCAGTAGTATAAGGGATTCACCCCTCCACTTT,CASSIRDSPLHF
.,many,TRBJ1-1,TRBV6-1,TGTGCCAGCACCACCGGGACATACACTGAAGCTTTCTTT,CASTTGTYTEAFF
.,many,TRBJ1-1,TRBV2,TGTGCCAGCAGTGAGCTCGAGGACAGTTGGAGAGGGAACACTGAAGCTTTCTTT,CASSELEDSWRGNTEAFF
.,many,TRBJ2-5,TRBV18,TGTGCCAGCTCACCGGCGTCAGTAGAGTATGAGACCCAGTACTTC,CASSPASVEYETQYF
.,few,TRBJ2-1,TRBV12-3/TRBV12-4,TGTGCCAGCAGCATTAAACTGGCTAGCTATTACAATGAGCAGTTCTTC,CASSIKLASYYNEQFF
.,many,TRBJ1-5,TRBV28,TGTGCCAGCAGTGCCTTGGGCAGGGGTGATCAGCCCCAGCATTTT,CASSALGRGDQPQHF
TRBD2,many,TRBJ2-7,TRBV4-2,TGTGCCAGCAGCCAAGAAGGACTAGCGGATTCCTACGAGCAGTACTTC,CASSQEGLADSYEQYF
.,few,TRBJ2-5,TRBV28,TGTGCCAGCAGCCCACTCCTAGGGAACCAAGAGACCCAGTACTTC,CASSPLLGNQETQYF
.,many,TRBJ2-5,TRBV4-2,TGTGCCAGCAGCCAATCCCCCGCGTGGACCCAGTACTTC,CASSQSPAWTQYF
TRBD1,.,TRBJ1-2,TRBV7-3,TGTGCCAGCAGCGAAGGGTCAGGGGGCGGCTATGGCTACACCTTC,CASSEGSGGGYGYTF
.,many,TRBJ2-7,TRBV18,TGTGCCAGCTCACCATTACAGTCCGGCCGGGGTGGAACCTACGAGCAGTACTTC,CASSPLQSGRGGTYEQYF
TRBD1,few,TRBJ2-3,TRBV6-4,TGTGCCAGCAGTGACGGGGCAGGGGGCGCAGATACGCAGTATTTT,CASSDGAGGADTQYF
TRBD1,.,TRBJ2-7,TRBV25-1,TGTGCCAGCACCTGCCACGGGGACAGGGGGGGTTCCTACGAGCAGTACTTC,CASTCHGDRGGSYEQYF
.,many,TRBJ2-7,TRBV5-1,TGCGCCAGCAGCGCTGGACATACCTACGAGCAGTACTTC,CASSAGHTYEQYF
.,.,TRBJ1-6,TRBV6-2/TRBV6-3,TGTGCCAGCAGCTCAAACATCACCCCTTCACCCCTCCACTTT,CASSSNITPSPLHF
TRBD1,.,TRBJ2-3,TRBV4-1,TGCGCCAGCAGCCAAGACGGGACAGGGAGTGCGACAGATACGCAGTATTTT,CASSQDGTGSATDTQYF
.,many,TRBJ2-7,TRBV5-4,TGTGCCAGCAGCTTAGGAAACTCCTACGAGCAGTACTTC,CASSLGNSYEQYF
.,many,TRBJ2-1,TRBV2,TGTGCCAGCAGTGAATTGGCTACAATGAAGCAGTTCTTC,CASSELATMKQFF
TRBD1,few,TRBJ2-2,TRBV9,TGTGCCAGCACCGAGGGGCTGCACAGGGGCGGGGAGCTGTTTTTT,CASTEGLHRGGELFF
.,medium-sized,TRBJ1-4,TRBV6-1,TGTGCCAGCGGCAGTTATAATGAAAAACTGTTTTTT,CASGSYNEKLFF
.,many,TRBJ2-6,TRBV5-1,TGCGCCAGCAGCTTGGAGCGGGCTGGGGCCAACGTCCTGACTTTC,CASSLERAGANVLTF
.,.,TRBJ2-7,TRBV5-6,TGTGCCAGCAGCTCGATGGTTTCCGAGCAGTACTTC,CASSSMVSEQYF
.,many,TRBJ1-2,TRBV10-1,TGCGCCAGATCGACGGAGACCTATGGCTACACCTTC,CARSTETYGYTF
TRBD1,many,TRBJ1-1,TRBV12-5,TGTGCTAGTGGTTTGCTGGGGACAGGAAACACTGAAGCTTTCTTT,CASGLLGTGNTEAFF
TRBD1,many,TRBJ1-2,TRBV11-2,TGTGCCAGCAGCTTCCAGGCGGGGACAGTTTACACCTTC,CASSFQAGTVYTF